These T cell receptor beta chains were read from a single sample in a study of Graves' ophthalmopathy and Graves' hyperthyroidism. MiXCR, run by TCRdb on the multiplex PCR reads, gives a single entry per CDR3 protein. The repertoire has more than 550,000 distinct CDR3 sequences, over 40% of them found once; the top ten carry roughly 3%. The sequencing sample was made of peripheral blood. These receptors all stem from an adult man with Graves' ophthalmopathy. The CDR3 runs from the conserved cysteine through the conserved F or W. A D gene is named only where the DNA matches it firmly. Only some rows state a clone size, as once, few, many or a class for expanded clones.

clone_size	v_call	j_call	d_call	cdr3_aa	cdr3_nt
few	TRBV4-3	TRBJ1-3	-	CASSPGRTHQYTIYF	TGCGCCAGCAGCCCGGGACGGACGCACCAATACACCATATATTTT
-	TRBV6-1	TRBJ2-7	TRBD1	CASRRWGRQGKYEQYF	TGTGCCAGCAGGCGGTGGGGGAGACAGGGGAAATACGAGCAGTACTTC
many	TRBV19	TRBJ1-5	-	CASSTDTSNQPQHF	TGTGCCAGTAGTACCGACACTAGCAATCAGCCCCAGCATTTT
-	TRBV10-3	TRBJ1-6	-	CAISTPQGNSPLHF	TGTGCCATCAGTACACCACAGGGAAACTCACCCCTCCACTTT
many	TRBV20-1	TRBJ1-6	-	CSARDLGETWNSPLHF	TGCAGTGCTAGAGATTTGGGAGAGACGTGGAATTCACCCCTCCACTTT
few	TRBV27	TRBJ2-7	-	CASSQTGTNHYEQYF	TGTGCCAGCAGTCAGACCGGGACCAACCACTACGAGCAGTACTTC
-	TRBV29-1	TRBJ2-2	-	CSVVGSYNEQFF	TGCAGCGTTGTGGGGTCCTACAATGAGCAGTTTTTT
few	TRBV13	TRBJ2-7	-	CASSLGDTNSYEQYF	TGTGCCAGCAGCTTAGGGGATACCAATTCCTACGAGCAGTACTTC
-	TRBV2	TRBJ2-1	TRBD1	CASRPGTGEGEQFF	TGTGCCAGCAGGCCCGGGACAGGGGAGGGTGAGCAGTTCTTC
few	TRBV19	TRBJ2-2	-	CASTPRGGGLNTGELFF	TGTGCCAGTACCCCCCGGGGAGGGGGCCTGAACACCGGGGAGCTGTTTTTT
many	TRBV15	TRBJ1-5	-	CATSRGTVSNQPQHF	TGTGCCACCAGCAGAGGAACAGTTAGCAATCAGCCCCAGCATTTT
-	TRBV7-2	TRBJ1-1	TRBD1	CASSTRAGGVNTEAFF	TGTGCCAGCAGCACTCGAGCAGGGGGCGTGAACACTGAAGCTTTCTTT
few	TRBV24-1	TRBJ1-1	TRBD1	CATTGGMGTEAFF	TGTGCCACCACAGGGGGCATGGGCACTGAAGCTTTCTTT
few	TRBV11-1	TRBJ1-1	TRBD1	CASSPGQGWPEAFF	TGTGCCAGCAGCCCGGGACAGGGGTGGCCTGAAGCTTTCTTT
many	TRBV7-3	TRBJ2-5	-	CASSSRSGETQYF	TGTGCCAGCAGCTCCCGCTCCGGAGAGACCCAGTACTTC
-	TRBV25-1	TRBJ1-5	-	CASTSSGDQPQHF	TGTGCCAGCACCTCTAGTGGGGACCAGCCCCAGCATTTT
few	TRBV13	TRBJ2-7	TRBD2	CASSPQIASGNYEQYF	TGTGCCAGCAGCCCCCAAATCGCGAGCGGGAACTACGAGCAGTACTTC
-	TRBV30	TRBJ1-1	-	CAWSVTTNTEAFF	TGTGCCTGGAGTGTCACAACGAACACTGAAGCTTTCTTT
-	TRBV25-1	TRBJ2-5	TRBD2	CASSGTSGALQYF	TGTGCCAGCAGTGGGACTAGCGGGGCCCTCCAGTACTTC
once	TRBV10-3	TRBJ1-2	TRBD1	CAISYGQGAGYGYTF	TGTGCCATCAGTTACGGACAGGGGGCGGGCTATGGCTACACCTTC
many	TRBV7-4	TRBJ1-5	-	CASSLAEVEGMQPQHF	TGTGCCAGCAGCTTAGCGGAGGTTGAGGGTATGCAGCCCCAGCATTTT
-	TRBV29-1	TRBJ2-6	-	CSVATTGGANVLTF	TGCAGCGTTGCGACAACCGGTGGGGCCAACGTCCTGACTTTC
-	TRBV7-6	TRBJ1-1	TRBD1	CASSSQQGNEAFF	TGTGCCAGCAGCTCCCAACAGGGGAATGAAGCTTTCTTT
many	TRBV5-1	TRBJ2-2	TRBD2	CASSSEGLEHTGELFF	TGCGCCAGCAGCTCAGAGGGACTAGAGCACACCGGGGAGCTGTTTTTT
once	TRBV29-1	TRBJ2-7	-	CSVGDRVLADEQYF	TGCAGCGTTGGGGACCGGGTTCTAGCTGACGAGCAGTACTTC
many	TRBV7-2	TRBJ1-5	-	CASSLGSFSNQPQHF	TGTGCCAGCAGCTTAGGCTCCTTTAGCAATCAGCCCCAGCATTTT
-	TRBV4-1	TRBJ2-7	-	CASSQVEDFLYEQYF	TGCGCCAGCAGCCAAGTTGAGGACTTTCTATACGAGCAGTACTTC
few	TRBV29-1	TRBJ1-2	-	CSVGGDGGYTF	TGCAGCGTTGGAGGGGACGGTGGCTACACCTTC
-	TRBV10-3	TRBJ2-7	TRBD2	CAIGGGASYEQYF	TGTGCCATCGGCGGGGGAGCCTCCTACGAGCAGTACTTC
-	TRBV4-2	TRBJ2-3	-	CASSQGIGNTDTQYF	TGTGCCAGCAGCCAAGGGATAGGGAACACAGATACGCAGTATTTT
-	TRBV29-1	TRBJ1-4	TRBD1	CSVRTGYHNEKLFF	TGCAGCGTTAGGACAGGGTATCATAATGAAAAACTGTTTTTT
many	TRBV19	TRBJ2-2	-	CASYKQGGGYTGELFF	TGTGCCAGTTATAAACAGGGTGGAGGATATACCGGGGAGCTGTTTTTT
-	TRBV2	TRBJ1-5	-	CATSDRTGIKQPQHF	TGTGCCACCAGTGACCGTACAGGGATCAAACAGCCCCAGCATTTT
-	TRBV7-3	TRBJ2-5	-	CASSLSGGEEETQYF	TGTGCCAGCAGCTTAAGTGGAGGGGAGGAAGAGACCCAGTACTTC
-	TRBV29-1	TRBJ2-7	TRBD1	CSVGTGDNYEQYF	TGCAGCGTTGGGACAGGGGACAACTACGAGCAGTACTTC
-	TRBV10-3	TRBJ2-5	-	CAISDGGTPEYF	TGTGCCATCAGTGACGGCGGGACGCCAGAGTACTTC
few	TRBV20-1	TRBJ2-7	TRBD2	CSARELAGGISYEQYF	TGCAGTGCTAGAGAACTAGCGGGGGGGATTTCCTACGAGCAGTACTTC
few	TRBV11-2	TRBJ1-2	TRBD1	CASSLGSGTGYGYGYTF	TGTGCCAGCAGCTTGGGCTCCGGGACAGGGTACGGCTATGGCTACACCTTC
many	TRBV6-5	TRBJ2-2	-	CASSYSAGELFF	TGTGCCAGCAGTTACTCGGCCGGGGAGCTGTTTTTT
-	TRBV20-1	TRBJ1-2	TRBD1	CSASGTGTYGYTF	TGCAGTGCCTCCGGGACAGGGACCTATGGCTACACCTTC
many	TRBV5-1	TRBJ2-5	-	CASSTFPGLRETQYF	TGCGCCAGCAGCACCTTTCCGGGACTGCGAGAGACCCAGTACTTC
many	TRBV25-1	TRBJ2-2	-	CASGGTGELFF	TGTGCCAGCGGAGGAACCGGGGAGCTGTTTTTT
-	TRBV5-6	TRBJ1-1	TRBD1	CASSVDRDQGAFF	TGTGCCAGCAGCGTCGACAGGGATCAAGGAGCTTTCTTT
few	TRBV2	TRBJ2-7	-	CASIGAYEQYF	TGTGCCAGCATTGGAGCCTACGAGCAGTACTTC
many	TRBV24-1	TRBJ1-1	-	CATRATGLNTEAFF	TGTGCCACCAGAGCCACAGGTCTGAACACTGAAGCTTTCTTT
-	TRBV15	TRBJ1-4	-	CATSRNIPAGVPGKLFF	TGTGCCACCAGCAGAAATATTCCAGCGGGAGTTCCGGGGAAACTGTTTTTT
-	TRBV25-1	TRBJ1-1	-	CASSEGGGNTEAFF	TGTGCCAGCAGTGAAGGGGGGGGGAACACTGAAGCTTTCTTT
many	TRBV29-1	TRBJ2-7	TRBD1	CSVAHLRRQGIQQYF	TGCAGCGTCGCCCATTTGAGGAGACAGGGTATTCAGCAGTACTTC
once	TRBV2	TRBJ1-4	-	CASSGGHGGKLFF	TGTGCCAGCAGTGGGGGACACGGAGGAAAACTGTTTTTT
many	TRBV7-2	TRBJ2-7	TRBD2	CASSLQTVGGEQYF	TGTGCCAGCAGCTTACAGACGGTGGGGGGGGAGCAGTACTTC